One sample yielded the 11 T cell receptor beta chains listed below, sequenced in a study of T-cell reconstitution after alpha-beta-depleted transplantation in children (dated by TCRdb to the mid-2010s). This sample's treatment or condition label indicates: allogeneic hematopoietic cell transplantation with graft depleted of TCRalphabeta T cells and CD19 B cells. The library was generated by PCR. TCRdb records Illumina HiSeq 2500 as the sequencer. Molecular barcoding was employed in the preparation of TCR libraries, with unique molecular identifiers being used to normalize TCRbeta repertoire quantification. TCRdb's own reprocessing of the public reads used fastp at Q25 and MiXCR and kept productive beta chains. Here each entry gathers all rows of one CDR3 protein and keeps the most common genes and DNA. The sample table lists some 600,000 distinct CDR3 sequences, over 10% of them with a count of one. The biggest ten clones account for about 2.2% of the sample.

Sequenced here: PBMCs, mostly from graft donor cells, sampled 360 days after TCRalphabeta/CD19-depleted stem cell transplant. These receptors originate from a male patient under 18 who had a stem cell transplant for acute myeloid leukemia, so the T cells may come from the graft donor.

The V call is TRBV4-1, the J call TRBJ2-1, with 14 positions matching TRBD2. Germline CDR1 reads MGHRA; CDR2 reads YSYEKL. The trim removed 0 bases at V and 3 bases at J, leaving 4 bases unmatched. The CDR3 is 18 residues long. The CDR3 protein is CASSQDRLAGGYYNEQFF. CDR3 DNA sequence: TGCGCCAGCAGCCAAGACAGACTAGCGGGAGGGTACTACAATGAGCAGTTCTTC.

This clonotype was observed at least ten times. Written as DNA, the CDR3 is TGCAGCGTTGCCCTAGCCCAAGAGACCCAGTACTTC. Translation gives CSVALAQETQYF. The V gene is TRBV29-1, the J gene TRBJ2-5; a weak D match, TRBD2 (5 bases). This CDR3 has 12 amino acids. Germline V CDR1 and CDR2: SQVTM, ANQGSEA. Trimming removed 4 bases from V and 1 base from J, with 7 bases in between. Full variable domain (outside the CDR3, taken from reference TRBV29-1 and TRBJ2-5): SAVISQKPSRDICQRGTSLTIQCQVDSQVTMMFWYRQQPGQSLTLIATANQGSEATYESGFVIDKFPISRPNLTFSTLTVSNMSPEDSSIYLCSVALAQETQYFGPGTRLLVL.

This clonotype came up a few times. CDR3 nucleotides: TGTGCCAGCAGTTTTCAAGATTTAGCCAAAAACATTCAGTACTTC. It is translated as CASSFQDLAKNIQYF. This chain uses TRBV28 with TRBJ2-4; D remains ambiguous. This CDR3 contains 15 residues. Germline V gene lookup returns CDR1 MDHEN and CDR2 SYDVKM. The V and J ends lost 3 bases and 0 bases respectively, with 9 bases between them.

V usage is TRBV6-5 and J usage is TRBJ2-7, with D maybe TRBD2 (6 bases). Germline CDR1 is MNHEY and CDR2 is SVGAGI. The CDR3 length is 15 residues. V lost 2 bases and J 7 bases, leaving 18 bases between the germline ends. The CDR3 nucleotides read TGTGCCAGCAGTTACCCTACCGGGTTGACTAGGGAGCAGTACTTC. This gives the protein CASSYPTGLTREQYF.

This clonotype was counted many times. The V gene is TRBV28, the J gene TRBJ2-1; 10 bases align to TRBD2. Trimming took 5 bases from V and 6 from J; bases not matched to a gene: 10. Germline V gene sequence: CDR1 MDHEN, CDR2 SYDVKM. The CDR3 covers 16 residues. CDR3 coding DNA: TGTGCCAGCAGTCCACCTAGCGGGAGAGTACCCAATGAGCAGTTCTTC. It codes for CASSPPSGRVPNEQFF. Filled out from reference TRBV28 and TRBJ2-1, the complete variable domain reads DVKVTQSSRYLVKRTGEKVFLECVQDMDHENMFWYRQDPGLGLRLIYFSYDVKMKEKGDIPEGYSVSREKKERFSLILESASTNQTSMYLCASSPPSGRVPNEQFFGPGTRLTVL.

This clonotype was observed a few times. The chain combines TRBV12-3 or TRBV12-4 with TRBJ2-7, with TRBD1 matching 7 bases. V lost 5 bases, J lost 5 bases, and 9 bases stayed unmatched. The CDR3 sequence is 14 residues long. The CDR3 sequence is CASSPDRVSHEQYF. Here the CDR3 DNA reads TGTGCCAGCAGTCCTGACAGGGTGTCCCACGAGCAGTACTTC.

The chain links TRBV29-1 to TRBJ2-1; 11 bases map to TRBD2. Looked up from germline, CDR1 is SQVTM and CDR2 is ANQGSEA. V was pared by 5 bases and J by 4 bases, with 16 bases of the junction left unmatched. This CDR3 is built from 18 residues. The CDR3 loop reads CSVPGGGRLAGPYNEQFF. Here the CDR3 DNA reads TGCAGCGTTCCAGGGGGGGGCAGACTAGCGGGACCTTACAATGAGCAGTTCTTC.

This clonotype was observed at least ten times. As DNA, the CDR3 is TGTGCCACCAGCAGAGATCGTCTAGCGGCCTTGGGAGATACGCAGTATTTT. This gives the protein CATSRDRLAALGDTQYF. This chain connects TRBV15 to TRBJ2-3; 7 bases align to TRBD2. Germline loops: CDR1 LNHNV, CDR2 YYDKDF (reference sequence). This CDR3 is 17 amino acids long. J lost 5 bases, V lost 0 bases, and 11 bases had no gene match.

The chain is built from TRBV2 and TRBJ2-7; TRBD2 matches 8 bases. CDR3 length: 13 residues. The V and J ends lost 1 base and 7 bases, in that order; junction bases with no gene match: 3. Germline V gives CDR1 SNHLY, CDR2 FYNNEI. The CDR3: CASSEERGREQYF. The CDR3 DNA sequence: TGTGCCAGCAGTGAAGAGCGGGGGCGGGAGCAGTACTTC. The full variable domain, with the rest looked up from reference TRBV2 and TRBJ2-7, is EPEVTQTPSHQVTQMGQEVILRCVPISNHLYFYWYRQILGQKVEFLVSFYNNEISEKSEIFDDQFSVERPDGSNFTLKIRSTKLEDSAMYFCASSEERGREQYFGPGTRLTVT.

The chain recombines TRBV29-1 with TRBJ2-1; D unclear. The CDR3 extends over 14 amino acids. The germline V gene encodes CDR1 SQVTM and CDR2 ANQGSEA. V was clipped by 4 bases and J by 0 bases, with 10 bases between them. CDR3 nucleotides: TGCAGCGTTGTATGGCGCGGCTCCTACAATGAGCAGTTCTTC. Amino acid sequence: CSVVWRGSYNEQFF.

The rearrangement joins TRBV7-9 to TRBJ2-5; a possible D gene is TRBD1 (5 bases). The germline gives CDR1 SEHNR, CDR2 FQNEAQ (reference sequence). The CDR3 sequence is 16 residues long. The V end lost 2 bases, the J end lost 2 bases, and 15 bases lay between the germline ends. The CDR3 sequence is CASSLWGSSLQETQYF. Here the CDR3 DNA reads TGTGCCAGCAGCTTATGGGGCAGCTCTCTTCAAGAGACCCAGTACTTC.